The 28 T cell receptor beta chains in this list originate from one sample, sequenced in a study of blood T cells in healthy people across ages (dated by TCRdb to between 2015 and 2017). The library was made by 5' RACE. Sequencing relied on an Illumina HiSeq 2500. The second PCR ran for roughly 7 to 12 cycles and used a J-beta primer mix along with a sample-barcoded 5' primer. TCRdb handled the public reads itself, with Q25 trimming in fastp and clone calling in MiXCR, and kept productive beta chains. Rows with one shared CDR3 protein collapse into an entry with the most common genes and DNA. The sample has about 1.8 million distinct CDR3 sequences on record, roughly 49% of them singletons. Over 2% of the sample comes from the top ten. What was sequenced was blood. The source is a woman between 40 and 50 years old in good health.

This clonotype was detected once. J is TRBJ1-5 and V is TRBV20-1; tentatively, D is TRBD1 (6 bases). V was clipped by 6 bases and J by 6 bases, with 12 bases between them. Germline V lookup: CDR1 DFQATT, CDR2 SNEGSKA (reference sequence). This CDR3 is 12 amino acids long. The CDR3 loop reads CSATTGIQPQHF. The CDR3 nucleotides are TGCAGTGCGACAACAGGGATTCAGCCCCAGCATTTT.

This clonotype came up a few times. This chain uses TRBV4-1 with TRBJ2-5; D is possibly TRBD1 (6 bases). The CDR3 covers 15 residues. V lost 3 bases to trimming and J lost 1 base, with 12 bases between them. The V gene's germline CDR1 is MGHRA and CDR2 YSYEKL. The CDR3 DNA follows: TGCGCCAGCAGCCAGACACAGGGCGGCCAAGAGACCCAGTACTTC. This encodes CASSQTQGGQETQYF.

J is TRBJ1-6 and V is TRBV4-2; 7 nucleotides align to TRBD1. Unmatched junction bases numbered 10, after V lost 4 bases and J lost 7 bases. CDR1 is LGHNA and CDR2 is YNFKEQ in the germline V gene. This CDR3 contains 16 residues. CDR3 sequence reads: CASSPRQGQKNSPLHF. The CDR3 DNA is TGTGCCAGCAGCCCGAGACAGGGTCAAAAAAATTCACCCCTCCACTTT.

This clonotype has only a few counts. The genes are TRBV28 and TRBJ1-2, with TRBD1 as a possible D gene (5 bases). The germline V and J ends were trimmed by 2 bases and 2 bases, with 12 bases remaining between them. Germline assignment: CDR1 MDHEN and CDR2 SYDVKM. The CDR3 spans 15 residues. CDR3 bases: TGTGCCAGCAGTTTACACCCCTGGGGGAACTATGGCTACACCTTC. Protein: CASSLHPWGNYGYTF.

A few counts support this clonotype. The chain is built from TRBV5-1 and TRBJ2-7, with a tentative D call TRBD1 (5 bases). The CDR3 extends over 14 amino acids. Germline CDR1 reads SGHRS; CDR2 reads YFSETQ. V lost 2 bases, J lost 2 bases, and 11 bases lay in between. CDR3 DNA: TGCGCCAGCAGCTTCCCCAGGGAACCCTACGAGCAGTACTTC. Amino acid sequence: CASSFPREPYEQYF.

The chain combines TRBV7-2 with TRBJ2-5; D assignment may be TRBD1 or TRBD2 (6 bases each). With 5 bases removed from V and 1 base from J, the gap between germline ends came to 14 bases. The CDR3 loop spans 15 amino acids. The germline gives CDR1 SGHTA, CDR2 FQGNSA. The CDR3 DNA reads TGTGCCAGCAGCCCTGGGGGGCCAACCCAAGAGACCCAGTACTTC. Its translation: CASSPGGPTQETQYF.

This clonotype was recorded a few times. DNA of the CDR3: TGTGCCAGCAGCTTAAGTCGTGCCCCCGCCCAGTACTTC. Translating it yields CASSLSRAPAQYF. The J gene is TRBJ2-5, the V gene TRBV7-9, with D unresolved. Trimming took 2 bases from V and 9 from J, leaving 13 bases between them. In germline, CDR1 is SEHNR, CDR2 FQNEAQ (reference sequence). The CDR3 runs 13 residues.

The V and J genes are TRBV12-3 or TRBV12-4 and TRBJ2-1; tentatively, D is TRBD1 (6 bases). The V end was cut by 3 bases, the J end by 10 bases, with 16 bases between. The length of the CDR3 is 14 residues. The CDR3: CASSLGTSVREQFF. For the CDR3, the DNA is TGTGCCAGCAGTTTGGGGACATCCGTGAGGGAGCAGTTCTTC.

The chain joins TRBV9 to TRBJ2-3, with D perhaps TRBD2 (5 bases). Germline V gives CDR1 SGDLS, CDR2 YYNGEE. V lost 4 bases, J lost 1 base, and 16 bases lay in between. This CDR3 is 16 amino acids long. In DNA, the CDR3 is TGTGCCAGCAGCTTAGGAGGAGCGCTACGCACAGATACGCAGTATTTT. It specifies CASSLGGALRTDTQYF. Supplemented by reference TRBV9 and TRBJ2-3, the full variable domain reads DSGVTQTPKHLITATGQRVTLRCSPRSGDLSVYWYQQSLDQGLQFLIQYYNGEERAKGNILERFSAQQFPDLHSELNLSSLELGDSALYFCASSLGGALRTDTQYFGPGTRLTVL.

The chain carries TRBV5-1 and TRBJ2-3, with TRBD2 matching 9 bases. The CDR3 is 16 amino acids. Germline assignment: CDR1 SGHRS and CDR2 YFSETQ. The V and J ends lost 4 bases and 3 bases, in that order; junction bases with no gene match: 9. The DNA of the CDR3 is TGCGCCAGCAGCGTGGGACTAGCATCTAATACAGATACGCAGTATTTT. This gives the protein CASSVGLASNTDTQYF.

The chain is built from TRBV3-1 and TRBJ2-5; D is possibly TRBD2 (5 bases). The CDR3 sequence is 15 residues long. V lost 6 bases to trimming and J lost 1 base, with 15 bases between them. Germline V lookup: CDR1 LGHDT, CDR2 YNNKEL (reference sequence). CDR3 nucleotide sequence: TGTGCCAGCAGTCGAGACCCCCGGGGCCAAGAGACCCAGTACTTC. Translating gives CASSRDPRGQETQYF.

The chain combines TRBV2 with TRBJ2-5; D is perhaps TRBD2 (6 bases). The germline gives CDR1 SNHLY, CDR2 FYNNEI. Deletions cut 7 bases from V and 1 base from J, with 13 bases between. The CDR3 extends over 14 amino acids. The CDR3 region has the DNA TGTGCCAGCAAGACCTTCGGGGGCCAAGAGACCCAGTACTTC. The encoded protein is CASKTFGGQETQYF.

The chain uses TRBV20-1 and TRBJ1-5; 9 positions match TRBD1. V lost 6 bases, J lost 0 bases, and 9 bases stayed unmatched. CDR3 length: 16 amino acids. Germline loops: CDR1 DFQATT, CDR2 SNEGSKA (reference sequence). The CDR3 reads CSAGRPGQGSNQPQHF. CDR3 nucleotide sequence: TGCAGTGCGGGTCGACCGGGACAGGGTAGCAATCAGCCCCAGCATTTT.

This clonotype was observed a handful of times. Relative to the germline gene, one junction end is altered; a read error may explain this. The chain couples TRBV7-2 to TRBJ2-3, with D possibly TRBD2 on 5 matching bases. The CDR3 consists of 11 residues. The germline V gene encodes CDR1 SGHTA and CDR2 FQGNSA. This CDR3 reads CACSLADTQYF. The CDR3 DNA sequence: TGTGCCTGCAGCTTAGCGGATACGCAGTATTTT.

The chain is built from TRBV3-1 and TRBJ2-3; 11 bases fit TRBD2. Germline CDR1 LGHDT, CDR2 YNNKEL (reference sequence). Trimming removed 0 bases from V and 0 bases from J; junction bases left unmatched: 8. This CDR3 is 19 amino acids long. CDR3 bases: TGTGCCAGCAGCCAAGAGGGGACTAGCGGACAAAGTAGCACAGATACGCAGTATTTT. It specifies CASSQEGTSGQSSTDTQYF.

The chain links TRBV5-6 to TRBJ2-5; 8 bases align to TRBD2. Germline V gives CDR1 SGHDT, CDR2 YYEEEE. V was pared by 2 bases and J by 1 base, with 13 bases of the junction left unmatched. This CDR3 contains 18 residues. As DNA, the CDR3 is TGTGCCAGCAGCTTTCGTACTAACGGGGGGGGTACCCAAGAGACCCAGTACTTC. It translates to CASSFRTNGGGTQETQYF. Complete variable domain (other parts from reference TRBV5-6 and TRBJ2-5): DAGVTQSPTHLIKTRGQQVTLRCSPKSGHDTVSWYQQALGQGPQFIFQYYEEEERQRGNFPDRFSGHQFPNYSSELNVNALLLGDSALYLCASSFRTNGGGTQETQYFGPGTRLLVL.

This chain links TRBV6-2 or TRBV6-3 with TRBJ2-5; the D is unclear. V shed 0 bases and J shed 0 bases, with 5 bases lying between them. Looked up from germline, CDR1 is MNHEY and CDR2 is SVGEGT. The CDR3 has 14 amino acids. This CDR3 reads CASSYSPYQETQYF. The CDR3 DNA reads TGTGCCAGCAGTTACTCCCCATACCAAGAGACCCAGTACTTC.

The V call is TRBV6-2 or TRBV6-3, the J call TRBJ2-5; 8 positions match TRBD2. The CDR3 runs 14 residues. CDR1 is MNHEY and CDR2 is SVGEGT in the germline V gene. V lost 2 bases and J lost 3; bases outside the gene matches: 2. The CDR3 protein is CASSYLAGEETQYF. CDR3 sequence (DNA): TGTGCCAGCAGTTACCTAGCGGGTGAAGAGACCCAGTACTTC.

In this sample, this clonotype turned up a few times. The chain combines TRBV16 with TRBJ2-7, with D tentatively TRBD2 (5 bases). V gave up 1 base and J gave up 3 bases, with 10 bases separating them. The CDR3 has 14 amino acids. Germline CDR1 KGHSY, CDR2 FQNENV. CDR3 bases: TGTGCCAGCAGCCAATATCTGAGGGACTACGAGCAGTACTTC. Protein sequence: CASSQYLRDYEQYF. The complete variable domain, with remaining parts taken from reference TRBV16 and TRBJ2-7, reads GEEVAQTPKHLVRGEGQKAKLYCAPIKGHSYVFWYQQVLKNEFKFLISFQNENVFDETGMPKERFSAKCLPNSPCSLEIQATKLEDSAVYFCASSQYLRDYEQYFGPGTRLTVT.

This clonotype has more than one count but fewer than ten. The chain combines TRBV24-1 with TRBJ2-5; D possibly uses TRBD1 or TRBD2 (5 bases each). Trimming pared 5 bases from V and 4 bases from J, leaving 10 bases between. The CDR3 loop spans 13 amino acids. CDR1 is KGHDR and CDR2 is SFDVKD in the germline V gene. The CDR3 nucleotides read TGTGCCACCAGTGCCGGGGACCCAGAGACCCAGTACTTC. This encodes CATSAGDPETQYF.

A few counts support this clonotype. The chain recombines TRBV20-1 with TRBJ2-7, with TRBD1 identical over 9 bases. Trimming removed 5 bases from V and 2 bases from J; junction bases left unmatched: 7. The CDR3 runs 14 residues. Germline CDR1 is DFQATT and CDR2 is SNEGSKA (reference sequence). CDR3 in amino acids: CSALKDRGTYEQYF. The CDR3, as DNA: TGCAGTGCTTTAAAGGACAGGGGAACCTACGAGCAGTACTTC.

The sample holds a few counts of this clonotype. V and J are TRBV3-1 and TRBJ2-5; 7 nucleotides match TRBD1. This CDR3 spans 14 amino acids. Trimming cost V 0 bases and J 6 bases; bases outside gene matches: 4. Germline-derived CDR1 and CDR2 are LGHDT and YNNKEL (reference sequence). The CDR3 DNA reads TGTGCCAGCAGCCAAGAGACAGGGATAAAGACCCAGTACTTC. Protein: CASSQETGIKTQYF.

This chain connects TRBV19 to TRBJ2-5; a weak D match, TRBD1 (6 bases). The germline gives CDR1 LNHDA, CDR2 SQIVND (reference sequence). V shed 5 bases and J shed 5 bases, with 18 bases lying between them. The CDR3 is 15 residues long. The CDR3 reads CASSADRTAQETQYF. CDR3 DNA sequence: TGTGCCAGTAGTGCCGATCGGACAGCCCAGGAGACCCAGTACTTC.

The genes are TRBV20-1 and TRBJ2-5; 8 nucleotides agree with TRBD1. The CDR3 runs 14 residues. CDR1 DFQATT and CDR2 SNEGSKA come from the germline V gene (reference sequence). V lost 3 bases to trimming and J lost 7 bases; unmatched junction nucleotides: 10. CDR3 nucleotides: TGCAGTGCTAGGGACCGACAGGGGACTTGGACCCAGTACTTC. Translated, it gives CSARDRQGTWTQYF.

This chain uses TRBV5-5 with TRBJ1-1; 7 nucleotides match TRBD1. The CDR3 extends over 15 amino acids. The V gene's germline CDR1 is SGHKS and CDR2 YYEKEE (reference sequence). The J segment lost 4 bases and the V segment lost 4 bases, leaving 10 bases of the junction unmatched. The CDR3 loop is CASSDHRGSVTEAFF. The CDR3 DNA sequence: TGTGCCAGCAGCGACCACAGGGGATCCGTCACTGAAGCTTTCTTT.

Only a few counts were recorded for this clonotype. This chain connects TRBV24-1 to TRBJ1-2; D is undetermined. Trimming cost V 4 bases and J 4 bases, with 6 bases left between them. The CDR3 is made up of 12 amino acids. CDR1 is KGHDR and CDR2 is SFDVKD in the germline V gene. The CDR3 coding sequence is TGTGCCACCAGTGAGTACAGCTATGGCTACACCTTC. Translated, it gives CATSEYSYGYTF.

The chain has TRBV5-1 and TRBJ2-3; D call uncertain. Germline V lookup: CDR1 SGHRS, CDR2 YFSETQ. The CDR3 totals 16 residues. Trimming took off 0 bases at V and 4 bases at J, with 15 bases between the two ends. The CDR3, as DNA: TGCGCCAGCAGCTTGGCCGGGCAGCCTAGGGCAGATACGCAGTATTTT. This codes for CASSLAGQPRADTQYF. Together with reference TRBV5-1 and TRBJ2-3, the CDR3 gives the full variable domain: KAGVTQTPRYLIKTRGQQVTLSCSPISGHRSVSWYQQTPGQGLQFLFEYFSETQRNKGNFPGRFSGRQFSNSRSEMNVSTLELGDSALYLCASSLAGQPRADTQYFGPGTRLTVL.

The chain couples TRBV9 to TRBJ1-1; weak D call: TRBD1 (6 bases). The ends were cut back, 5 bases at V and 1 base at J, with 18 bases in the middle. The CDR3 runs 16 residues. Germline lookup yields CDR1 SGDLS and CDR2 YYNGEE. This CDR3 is CASRVTGSETNTEAFF. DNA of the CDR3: TGTGCCAGCAGAGTCACAGGGAGCGAAACGAACACTGAAGCTTTCTTT.